Presented here are 30 T cell receptor beta chains from one specimen sequenced in a study of CD8+ T cells in alopecia areata. Treatment of the sample: oral pan-JAK inhibitor, 5-10 mg twice daily. RNA was extracted and reverse transcribed into cDNA as the sequencing template. Clones were read by immunoSEQ multiplex PCR, and TCRdb kept only the in-frame ones, dropping some. The sample lists about 210,000 clones, approximately 38% occurring once. The starting material was CD4+ T cells sorted from blood, obtained between weeks 30 and 35, from a patient treated with tofacitinib. These receptors originate from a human donor with alopecia areata.

This clone has a handful of counts. The V and J genes are TRBV29-1 and TRBJ2-7; 9 positions agree with TRBD1. CDR3 length: 14 residues. Germline lookup yields CDR1 SQVTM and CDR2 ANQGSEA. V lost 4 bases to trimming and J lost 3 bases; unmatched junction nucleotides: 7. CDR3 coding DNA: TGCAGCGTTGTCACCGGGACAGGGATCTACGAGCAGTACTTC. Its translation: CSVVTGTGIYEQYF.

This clone was counted between two and nine times. This chain joins TRBV9 and TRBJ2-1; TRBD1 might be the D (6 bases). From germline, CDR1 is SGDLS and CDR2 YYNGEE. CDR3 length: 14 amino acids. V was pared by 4 bases and J by 14 bases, with 22 bases between. CDR3 sequence: CASSPHGKDSQEFF. The CDR3 DNA is TGTGCCAGCAGCCCTCATGGGAAGGACAGCCAGGAGTTCTTC.

This clone was found a few times. The genes are TRBV5-1 and TRBJ2-7; TRBD1 agrees at 7 bases. The V segment lost 3 bases and the J segment 5 bases; nucleotides outside the gene matches: 11. From germline, CDR1 is SGHRS and CDR2 YFSETQ. The CDR3 is made up of 15 amino acids. In DNA, the CDR3 is TGCGCCAGCAGCTACCCGGCACAGGGGATCCACGAGCAGTACTTC. Residues: CASSYPAQGIHEQYF.

The V and J genes are TRBV25-1 and TRBJ1-2; tentatively, D is TRBD1 (6 bases). The CDR3 is 13 amino acids. Germline loops: CDR1 MGHDK, CDR2 SYGVNS. Trimming cost V 3 bases and J 3 bases, with 8 bases left between them. For the CDR3, the DNA is TGTGCCAGCAGTGAGGGGGCTTACTATGGCTACACCTTC. It yields the protein CASSEGAYYGYTF.

This clone showed up just a few times. The V and J genes are TRBV7-2 and TRBJ2-7; D ambiguous. The CDR3 totals 15 residues. Trimming stripped 0 bases from V and 1 base from J, with 10 bases between. Germline assignment: CDR1 SGHTA and CDR2 FQGNSA. CDR3 DNA sequence: TGTGCCAGCAGCTTAGCTGGCGGATTTTCCTACGAGCAGTACTTC. Its translation is CASSLAGGFSYEQYF.

In its sample, this clone was seen a few times. The rearrangement uses TRBV11-2 and TRBJ2-3, with D hard to call. Germline V lookup: CDR1 SGHAT, CDR2 FQNNGV. The V end was cut by 5 bases, the J end by 4 bases, with 7 bases between. This CDR3 has 12 amino acids. This CDR3 is CASSEAPDTQYF. CDR3 nucleotides: TGTGCCAGCAGCGAAGCCCCAGATACGCAGTATTTT.

This clone has more than one count but fewer than ten. This chain links TRBV7-6 with TRBJ2-7, with 10 bases lining up with TRBD1. The CDR3 totals 14 residues. CDR1 SGHVS and CDR2 FNYEAQ come from the germline V gene. J lost 8 bases, V lost 4 bases, and 8 bases had no gene match. This CDR3 reads CASSSGTGVVQQYF. CDR3 nucleotides: TGTGCCAGCAGCTCCGGGACAGGGGTCGTGCAGCAGTACTTC.

This clone was observed a handful of times. This chain connects TRBV14 to TRBJ2-2, with 8 bases matching TRBD1. There are 17 residues in the CDR3. J gave up 4 bases and V 0 bases, and 7 bases lay outside the gene matches. The germline V gene encodes CDR1 SGHDN and CDR2 FVKESK. The CDR3 nucleotides read TGTGCCAGCAGCCAAGATCTGGTCAGGGGGCGCACCGGGGAGCTGTTTTTT. Its protein product is CASSQDLVRGRTGELFF.

The chain couples TRBV30 to TRBJ1-1; D possibly corresponds to TRBD1 (5 bases). There are 11 residues in the CDR3. CDR1 and CDR2 from the germline V gene are GTSNPN and SVGIG (reference sequence). Trimming took off 3 bases at V and 8 bases at J, with 10 bases between the two ends. CDR3 loop: CAWSVGVEAFF. The CDR3 region has the DNA TGTGCCTGGAGCGTAGGGGTGGAAGCTTTCTTT.

This clone was counted between two and nine times. The chain links TRBV29-1 to TRBJ2-6, with D tentatively TRBD1 (5 bases). Trimming pared 4 bases from V and 10 bases from J, leaving 14 bases between. CDR3 length equals 13 residues. Germline V gene data show CDR1 as SQVTM and CDR2 as ANQGSEA. The DNA of the CDR3 is TGCAGCGTTGTTACCGCAGGGTCAAACGTCCTGACTTTC. It encodes CSVVTAGSNVLTF.

This clone was seen a few times. The rearrangement uses TRBV7-3 and TRBJ2-2, with TRBD1 as a possible D gene (6 bases). The CDR3 is 16 amino acids. The V end was cut by 5 bases, the J end by 1 base, with 14 bases between. Germline-derived CDR1 and CDR2 are SGHTA and FQGTGA. The CDR3 region has the DNA TGTGCCAGCAGCCCTCAGGGGTTGTGGAACACCGGGGAGCTGTTTTTT. As protein: CASSPQGLWNTGELFF.

This clone was counted a few times. The identical CDR3 is also encoded by other nucleotide sequences in the sample. V gene TRBV7-9 combines with J gene TRBJ2-3; a possible D gene is TRBD1 (6 bases). With 5 bases removed from V and 4 bases from J, the gap between germline ends came to 13 bases. Germline CDR1 reads SEHNR; CDR2 reads FQNEAQ (reference sequence). This CDR3 has 14 amino acids. The DNA of the CDR3 is TGTGCCAGCAGCCCACAGGGTGGGTCAGATACGCAGTATTTT. It specifies CASSPQGGSDTQYF.

The chain joins TRBV7-9 to TRBJ2-5, with no clear D. Germline loops: CDR1 SEHNR, CDR2 FQNEAQ (reference sequence). Trimming took off 7 bases at V and 0 bases at J, with 9 bases between the two ends. CDR3 length: 13 amino acids. The CDR3 protein is CASNWVYQETQYF. In DNA form, the CDR3 reads TGTGCCAGCAATTGGGTGTACCAAGAGACCCAGTACTTC.

V gene TRBV7-3 combines with J gene TRBJ2-5; 9 nucleotides match TRBD1. Germline trimming cut 2 bases from V and 0 bases from J; bases unmatched to any gene: 1. The CDR3 is 15 amino acids. Germline V gene sequence: CDR1 SGHTA, CDR2 FQGTGA. The CDR3 DNA sequence: TGTGCCAGCAGCTTAGGGGACAGGGACCAAGAGACCCAGTACTTC. It codes for CASSLGDRDQETQYF.

This clone turned up a few times. This rearrangement joins TRBV10-3 to TRBJ2-5; 9 bases are a match to TRBD2. Trimming at V came to 5 bases and at J to 2 bases, leaving 0 bases not matched to a gene. CDR1 is ENHRY and CDR2 is SYGVKD in the germline V gene. There are 13 residues in the CDR3. The DNA for the CDR3 is TGTGCCATCAGTAGCGGGAGGCAAGAGACCCAGTACTTC. Its protein is CAISSGRQETQYF.

This clone came up a few times. J is TRBJ1-4 and V is TRBV7-8; 8 positions agree with TRBD1. Trimming at V came to 1 base and at J to 8 bases, leaving 6 bases not matched to a gene. In germline, CDR1 is SGHVS, CDR2 FQNEAQ. CDR3 length: 15 residues. Written as DNA, the CDR3 is TGTGCCAGCAGCTTAGAGAGGACAGGGAACGAAAAACTGTTTTTT. This sequence encodes CASSLERTGNEKLFF.

This clone turned up a few times. The chain links TRBV19 to TRBJ1-1; D remains unclear. The germline V gene encodes CDR1 LNHDA and CDR2 SQIVND (reference sequence). Trimming left V 5 bases short and J 5 bases short, with 9 bases between. CDR3 length: 12 amino acids. The CDR3 bases are TGTGCCAGTAGTCGAGAATGGACTGAAGCTTTCTTT. It translates to CASSREWTEAFF. Full variable domain (outside the CDR3, taken from reference TRBV19 and TRBJ1-1): DGGITQSPKYLFRKEGQNVTLSCEQNLNHDAMYWYRQDPGQGLRLIYYSQIVNDFQKGDIAEGYSVSREKKESFPLTVTSAQKNPTAFYLCASSREWTEAFFGQGTRLTVV.

Many counts were recorded for this clone. The chain couples TRBV6-1 to TRBJ1-5, with D possibly being TRBD1 (5 bases). The germline CDR1 and CDR2 sequences are MNHNS and SASEGT. The CDR3 runs 15 residues. The V and J ends lost 1 base and 7 bases respectively, with 14 bases between them. CDR3 in DNA: TGTGCCAGCAGTGAAGTGTCCGGGGGAGCACAGCCCCAGCATTTT. This gives the protein CASSEVSGGAQPQHF.

This clone occurred a few times. This chain connects TRBV2 to TRBJ1-1; D might be TRBD1 (6 bases). Germline CDR1 and CDR2: SNHLY and FYNNEI. The CDR3 contains 13 residues. V lost 3 bases and J 5 bases, leaving 10 bases between the germline ends. The CDR3 bases are TGTGCCAGCAGTGACACAGGGAAGACTGAAGCTTTCTTT. This translates into CASSDTGKTEAFF.

This clone has just a few counts. V usage is TRBV5-1 and J usage is TRBJ2-5; TRBD2 agrees at 10 bases. The J segment lost 1 base and the V segment lost 4 bases, leaving 4 bases of the junction unmatched. The germline gives CDR1 SGHRS, CDR2 YFSETQ. This CDR3 region has 15 residues. Written as DNA, the CDR3 is TGCGCCAGCAGCCTCGGACTAGCGGTCCAAGAGACCCAGTACTTC. Residues: CASSLGLAVQETQYF.

The chain is built from TRBV18 and TRBJ1-5; a possible D gene is TRBD1 (5 bases). This CDR3 has 14 residues. CDR1 is KGHSH, CDR2 LQKENI, per germline. V lost 4 bases to trimming and J lost 7 bases, with 14 bases between them. CDR3: CASSLSGGDQPQHF. The CDR3 bases are TGTGCCAGCTCACTTTCGGGGGGGGACCAGCCCCAGCATTTT.

The V and J genes are TRBV30 and TRBJ2-7; no clear D gene. V lost 0 bases, J lost 8 bases, and 14 bases lay in between. This CDR3 has 13 residues. Germline V CDR1 and CDR2: GTSNPN, SVGIG (reference sequence). This CDR3 reads CAWSVPVGGQQYF. The CDR3 bases are TGTGCCTGGAGTGTACCCGTGGGCGGCCAGCAGTACTTC.

The V and J genes are TRBV10-2 and TRBJ2-3, with 8 bases identical to TRBD2. V shed 8 bases and J 3 bases; nucleotides not matched to a gene: 13. From germline, CDR1 is WSHSY and CDR2 SAAADI. This CDR3 is 16 amino acids long. CDR3 DNA sequence: TGCGCCAGCGGCGGGGGGAGGGTAGGAAGGACAGATACGCAGTATTTT. Its protein product is CASGGGRVGRTDTQYF.

The chain is built from TRBV29-1 and TRBJ2-3; D may correspond to TRBD1 or TRBD2 (5 bases each). The V gene's germline CDR1 is SQVTM and CDR2 ANQGSEA. The V end was cut by 4 bases, the J end by 1 base, with 12 bases between. This CDR3 has 14 residues. CDR3 residues: CSVVRGVRTDTQYF. The DNA of the CDR3 is TGCAGCGTTGTTAGGGGAGTACGCACAGATACGCAGTATTTT.

This clone was detected only a few times. J is TRBJ2-5 and V is TRBV12-5, with D possibly matching TRBD1 (6 bases). Germline CDR1 and CDR2: LGHNT and FRNRAP. The germline V and J ends were trimmed by 2 bases and 4 bases, with 17 bases remaining between them. The CDR3 extends over 16 amino acids. Here the CDR3 DNA reads TGTGCTAGTGGTTTGCTCACGGCCACAGGGAGAGAGACCCAGTACTTC. Translation gives CASGLLTATGRETQYF.

The rearrangement uses TRBV29-1 and TRBJ1-2; D unclear. The CDR3 sequence is 10 residues long. The germline V gene has CDR1 SQVTM and CDR2 ANQGSEA. The V and J ends lost 4 bases and 8 bases respectively, with 8 bases between them. Here the CDR3 reads CSVGQWGYTF. The CDR3 DNA sequence: TGCAGCGTTGGGCAGTGGGGCTACACCTTC.

This clone was observed a few times. The chain is built from TRBV13 and TRBJ1-2; 9 bases map to TRBD1. The CDR3 length is 16 residues. The germline V gene has CDR1 PRHDT and CDR2 FYEKMQ (reference sequence). The junction had 9 bases not matched to a gene; V was cut back by 4 bases and J by 3 bases. In nucleotides, the CDR3 is TGTGCCAGCAGCTCAGACAACCGGGACAGGGACTATGGCTACACCTTC. This codes for CASSSDNRDRDYGYTF.

The genes are TRBV9 and TRBJ2-3; 12 nucleotides match TRBD2. V lost 3 bases, J lost 2 bases, and 1 base stayed unmatched. CDR3 length: 15 residues. CDR1 and CDR2 (germline): SGDLS, YYNGEE. The CDR3 nucleotides are TGTGCCAGCAGCGGGACTAGCGGGGTCACAGATACGCAGTATTTT. Translation: CASSGTSGVTDTQYF.

This chain links TRBV5-6 with TRBJ2-7, with 10 bases matching TRBD2. Germline V gene lookup returns CDR1 SGHDT and CDR2 YYEEEE. J gave up 5 bases and V 2 bases, and 7 bases lay outside the gene matches. This CDR3 comprises 15 residues. In nucleotides, the CDR3 is TGTGCCAGCAGCTTCCCAGCGGGAGGGCCCCACGAGCAGTACTTC. Its protein product is CASSFPAGGPHEQYF.

Regarding this clone: The same CDR3 arises from other DNA sequences in this sample as well. The chain joins TRBV9 to TRBJ1-1; D not resolved. V was shortened by 0 bases and J by 0 bases, with 3 bases between the two germline ends. The germline V gene encodes CDR1 SGDLS and CDR2 YYNGEE. The CDR3 runs to 13 residues. The CDR3: CASSVAVNTEAFF. CDR3 DNA sequence: TGTGCCAGCAGCGTAGCGGTGAACACTGAAGCTTTCTTT.